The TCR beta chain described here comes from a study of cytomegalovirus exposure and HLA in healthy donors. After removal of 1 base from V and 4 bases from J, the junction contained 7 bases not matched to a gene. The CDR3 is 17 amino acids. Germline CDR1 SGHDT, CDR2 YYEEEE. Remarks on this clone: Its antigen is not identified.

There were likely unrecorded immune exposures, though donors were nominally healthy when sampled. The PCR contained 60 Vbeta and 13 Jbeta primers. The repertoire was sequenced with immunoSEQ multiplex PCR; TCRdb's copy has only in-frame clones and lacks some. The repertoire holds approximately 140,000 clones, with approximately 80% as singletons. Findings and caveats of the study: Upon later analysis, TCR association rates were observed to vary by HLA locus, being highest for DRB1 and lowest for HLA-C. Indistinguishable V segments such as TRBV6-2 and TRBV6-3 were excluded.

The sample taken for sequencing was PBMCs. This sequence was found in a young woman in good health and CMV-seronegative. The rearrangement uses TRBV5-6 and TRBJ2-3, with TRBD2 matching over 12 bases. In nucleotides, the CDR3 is TGTGCCAGCAGCTTGCTGACTAGCGGGAGTAGCGCAGATACGCAGTATTTT. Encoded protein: CASSLLTSGSSADTQYF.